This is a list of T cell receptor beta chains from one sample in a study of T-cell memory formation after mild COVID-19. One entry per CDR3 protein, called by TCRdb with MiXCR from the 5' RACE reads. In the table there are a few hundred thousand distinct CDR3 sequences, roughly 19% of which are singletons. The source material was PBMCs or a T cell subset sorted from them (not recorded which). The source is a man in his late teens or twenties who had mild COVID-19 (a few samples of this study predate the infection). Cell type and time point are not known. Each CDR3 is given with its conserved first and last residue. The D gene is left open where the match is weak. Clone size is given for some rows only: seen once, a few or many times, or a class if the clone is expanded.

CDR3 protein: CASSWGWNTGELFF
V gene: TRBV7-2
D gene: NA
J gene: TRBJ2-2
clone size: NA

CDR3 protein: CASRPGHLLAKNIQYF
V gene: TRBV19
D gene: NA
J gene: TRBJ2-4
clone size: NA

CDR3 protein: CASSYFPEQDGYTF
V gene: TRBV6-6
D gene: NA
J gene: TRBJ1-2
clone size: many

CDR3 protein: CASSQDFRAWELFF
V gene: TRBV4-1
D gene: NA
J gene: TRBJ2-2
clone size: once

CDR3 protein: CASSSNQQGLNEQFF
V gene: TRBV6-1
D gene: TRBD1
J gene: TRBJ2-1
clone size: few

CDR3 protein: CASSGRAGPPNEQFF
V gene: TRBV5-1
D gene: NA
J gene: TRBJ2-1
clone size: NA

CDR3 protein: CASSLSKSGFTDTQYF
V gene: TRBV7-9
D gene: NA
J gene: TRBJ2-3
clone size: few

CDR3 protein: CSARQGLINSYEQYF
V gene: TRBV20-1
D gene: NA
J gene: TRBJ2-7
clone size: NA

CDR3 protein: CASSSRTASTDTQYF
V gene: TRBV9
D gene: NA
J gene: TRBJ2-3
clone size: NA

CDR3 protein: CSATDRDNGYTF
V gene: TRBV20-1
D gene: TRBD1
J gene: TRBJ1-2
clone size: few

CDR3 protein: CASSWGLAESPGGELFF
V gene: TRBV5-1
D gene: TRBD2
J gene: TRBJ2-2
clone size: few

CDR3 protein: CASSLGASFPPDTQYF
V gene: TRBV7-8
D gene: NA
J gene: TRBJ2-3
clone size: NA

CDR3 protein: CAIAQLTGNTIYF
V gene: TRBV10-3
D gene: NA
J gene: TRBJ1-3
clone size: NA

CDR3 protein: CASSRRCHTGELFF
V gene: TRBV23-1
D gene: NA
J gene: TRBJ2-2
clone size: NA

CDR3 protein: CASSLVVGGRLANYGYTF
V gene: TRBV7-2
D gene: NA
J gene: TRBJ1-2
clone size: NA

CDR3 protein: CSAVRSETQYF
V gene: TRBV20-1
D gene: NA
J gene: TRBJ2-5
clone size: NA

CDR3 protein: CASSLSEKLYGYTF
V gene: TRBV12-3/TRBV12-4
D gene: NA
J gene: TRBJ1-2
clone size: few

CDR3 protein: CASSYQGPPNTGELFF
V gene: TRBV5-1
D gene: NA
J gene: TRBJ2-2
clone size: few

CDR3 protein: CASSLDGYNEQFF
V gene: TRBV5-1
D gene: NA
J gene: TRBJ2-1
clone size: many

CDR3 protein: CASTDVEQFF
V gene: TRBV5-7
D gene: NA
J gene: TRBJ2-1
clone size: few

CDR3 protein: CASSLGDRIPTEAFF
V gene: TRBV5-1
D gene: TRBD1
J gene: TRBJ1-1
clone size: many

CDR3 protein: CASSRASGGTDTQYF
V gene: TRBV11-2
D gene: TRBD2
J gene: TRBJ2-3
clone size: NA

CDR3 protein: CASPGGLAGGLGLRYF
V gene: TRBV11-3
D gene: TRBD2
J gene: TRBJ2-3
clone size: NA

CDR3 protein: CASSAETTQYF
V gene: TRBV6-1
D gene: NA
J gene: TRBJ2-3
clone size: many

CDR3 protein: CASSLKAGANYGYTF
V gene: TRBV12-3/TRBV12-4
D gene: NA
J gene: TRBJ1-2
clone size: few

CDR3 protein: CASSQEAAARRGYTF
V gene: TRBV14
D gene: NA
J gene: TRBJ1-2
clone size: NA

CDR3 protein: CASSTGDRGRFTEAFF
V gene: TRBV5-1
D gene: TRBD1
J gene: TRBJ1-1
clone size: few

CDR3 protein: CASSVGGGVYGYTF
V gene: TRBV9
D gene: NA
J gene: TRBJ1-2
clone size: NA

CDR3 protein: CASSVRAQGNNEQFF
V gene: TRBV5-1
D gene: NA
J gene: TRBJ2-1
clone size: NA

CDR3 protein: CASSRISPPDEQFF
V gene: TRBV25-1
D gene: NA
J gene: TRBJ2-1
clone size: NA

CDR3 protein: CASSPPRGRTDTQYF
V gene: TRBV12-3/TRBV12-4
D gene: NA
J gene: TRBJ2-3
clone size: NA

CDR3 protein: CSARGPMALYHNEKLFF
V gene: TRBV20-1
D gene: NA
J gene: TRBJ1-4
clone size: NA

CDR3 protein: CAWSSQEGYGYTF
V gene: TRBV30
D gene: NA
J gene: TRBJ1-2
clone size: few

CDR3 protein: CSAQGSAYGYTF
V gene: TRBV20-1
D gene: NA
J gene: TRBJ1-2
clone size: NA

CDR3 protein: CASSYRVGSYEQYF
V gene: TRBV13
D gene: NA
J gene: TRBJ2-7
clone size: few

CDR3 protein: CASSLEGNKPYEQYF
V gene: TRBV5-5
D gene: NA
J gene: TRBJ2-7
clone size: few

CDR3 protein: CASSIQELGTQYF
V gene: TRBV27
D gene: NA
J gene: TRBJ2-5
clone size: NA

CDR3 protein: CASSSAGRSTGELFF
V gene: TRBV11-3
D gene: TRBD2
J gene: TRBJ2-2
clone size: NA

CDR3 protein: CASSLTGGAGNEQFF
V gene: TRBV7-3
D gene: TRBD1
J gene: TRBJ2-1
clone size: NA

CDR3 protein: CSARGQGYQPQHF
V gene: TRBV20-1
D gene: TRBD1
J gene: TRBJ1-5
clone size: NA

CDR3 protein: CSARASPGRGNQPQHF
V gene: TRBV20-1
D gene: NA
J gene: TRBJ1-5
clone size: NA

CDR3 protein: CASSQDRDGKLFF
V gene: TRBV4-2
D gene: NA
J gene: TRBJ1-4
clone size: NA

CDR3 protein: CASSLIAGNTIYF
V gene: TRBV12-3/TRBV12-4
D gene: NA
J gene: TRBJ1-3
clone size: few

CDR3 protein: CASSQEKWSNQPQHF
V gene: TRBV4-2
D gene: NA
J gene: TRBJ1-5
clone size: NA

CDR3 protein: CSVGDRGAGDTQYF
V gene: TRBV29-1
D gene: TRBD1
J gene: TRBJ2-3
clone size: NA

CDR3 protein: CASSAYRIWNTGELFF
V gene: TRBV9
D gene: NA
J gene: TRBJ2-2
clone size: NA

CDR3 protein: CASSPRAGDGNSPLHF
V gene: TRBV4-1
D gene: NA
J gene: TRBJ1-6
clone size: NA

CDR3 protein: CASSKARDSPLHF
V gene: TRBV4-1
D gene: NA
J gene: TRBJ1-6
clone size: NA

CDR3 protein: CASSRFYNEQFF
V gene: TRBV5-1
D gene: NA
J gene: TRBJ2-1
clone size: NA

CDR3 protein: CSAPPAGQETQYF
V gene: TRBV20-1
D gene: NA
J gene: TRBJ2-5
clone size: NA

CDR3 protein: CASSPRERQPQHF
V gene: TRBV6-2/TRBV6-3
D gene: NA
J gene: TRBJ1-5
clone size: NA

CDR3 protein: CSARRTGNGYTF
V gene: TRBV20-1
D gene: TRBD1
J gene: TRBJ1-2
clone size: NA

CDR3 protein: CASVQGPNTGELFF
V gene: TRBV5-4
D gene: NA
J gene: TRBJ2-2
clone size: few

CDR3 protein: CASQEEHQETQYF
V gene: TRBV5-1
D gene: NA
J gene: TRBJ2-5
clone size: NA

CDR3 protein: CASSVQGGHEQYF
V gene: TRBV25-1
D gene: NA
J gene: TRBJ2-7
clone size: NA

CDR3 protein: CASRFQDGYTF
V gene: TRBV19
D gene: NA
J gene: TRBJ1-2
clone size: NA

CDR3 protein: CAISDRVYQETQYF
V gene: TRBV10-3
D gene: NA
J gene: TRBJ2-5
clone size: many

CDR3 protein: CASSPSPNYGYTF
V gene: TRBV12-3/TRBV12-4
D gene: NA
J gene: TRBJ1-2
clone size: many

CDR3 protein: CASSLSLAGGYNEQFF
V gene: TRBV5-4
D gene: TRBD2
J gene: TRBJ2-1
clone size: few